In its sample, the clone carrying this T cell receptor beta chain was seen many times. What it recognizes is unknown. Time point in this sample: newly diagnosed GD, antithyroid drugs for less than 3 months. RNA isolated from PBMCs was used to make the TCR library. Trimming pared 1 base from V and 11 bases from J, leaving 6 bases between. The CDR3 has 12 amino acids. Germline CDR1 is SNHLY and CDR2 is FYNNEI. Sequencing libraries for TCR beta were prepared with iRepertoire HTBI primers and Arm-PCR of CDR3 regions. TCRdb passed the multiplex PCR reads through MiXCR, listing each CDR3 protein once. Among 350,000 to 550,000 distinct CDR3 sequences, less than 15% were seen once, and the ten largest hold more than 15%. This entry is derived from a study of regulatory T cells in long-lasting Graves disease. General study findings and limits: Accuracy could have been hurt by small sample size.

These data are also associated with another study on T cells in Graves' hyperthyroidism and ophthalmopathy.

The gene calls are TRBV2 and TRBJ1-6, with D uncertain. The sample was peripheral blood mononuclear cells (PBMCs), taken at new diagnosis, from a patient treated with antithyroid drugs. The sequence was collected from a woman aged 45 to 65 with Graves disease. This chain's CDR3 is CASSEEGAPLHF. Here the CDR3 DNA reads TGTGCCAGCAGTGAAGAAGGTGCACCCCTCCACTTT.